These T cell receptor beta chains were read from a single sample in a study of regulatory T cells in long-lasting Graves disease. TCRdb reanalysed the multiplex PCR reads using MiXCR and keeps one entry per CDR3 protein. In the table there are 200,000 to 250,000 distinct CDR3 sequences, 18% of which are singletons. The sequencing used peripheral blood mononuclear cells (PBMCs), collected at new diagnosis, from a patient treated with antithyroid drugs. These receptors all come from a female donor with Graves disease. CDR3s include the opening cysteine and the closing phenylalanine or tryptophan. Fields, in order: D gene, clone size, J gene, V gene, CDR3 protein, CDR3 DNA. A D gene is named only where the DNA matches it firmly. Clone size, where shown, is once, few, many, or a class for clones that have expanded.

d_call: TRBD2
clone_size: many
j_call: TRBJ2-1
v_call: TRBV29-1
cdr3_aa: CSVPGLAGGPEYNEQFF
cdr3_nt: TGCAGCGTTCCGGGACTAGCGGGAGGGCCGGAGTACAATGAGCAGTTCTTC

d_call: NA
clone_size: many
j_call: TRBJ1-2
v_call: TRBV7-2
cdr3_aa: CASSETGTYGYTF
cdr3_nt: TGTGCCAGCAGCGAGACAGGTACCTATGGCTACACCTTC

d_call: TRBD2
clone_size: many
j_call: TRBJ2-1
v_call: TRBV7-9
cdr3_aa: CASSDGLASYNEQFF
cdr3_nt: TGTGCCAGCAGCGACGGACTAGCGAGTTACAATGAGCAGTTCTTC

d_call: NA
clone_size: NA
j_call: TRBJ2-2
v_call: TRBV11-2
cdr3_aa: CASSLGAGTGELFF
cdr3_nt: TGTGCCAGCAGCTTAGGGGCGGGCACCGGGGAGCTGTTTTTT

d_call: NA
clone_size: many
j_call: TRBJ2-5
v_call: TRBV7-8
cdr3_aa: CASSLSGKTLQETQYF
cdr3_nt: TGTGCCAGCAGCTTATCAGGCAAGACCCTGCAAGAGACCCAGTACTTC

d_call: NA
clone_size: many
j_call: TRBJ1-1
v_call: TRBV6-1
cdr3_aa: CASSTRGGTEAFF
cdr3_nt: TGTGCCAGCAGTACAAGAGGGGGCACTGAAGCTTTCTTT

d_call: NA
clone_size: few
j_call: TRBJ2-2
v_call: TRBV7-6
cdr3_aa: CASSPGTTEATGELFF
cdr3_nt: TGTGCCAGCAGCCCCGGGACAACCGAGGCCACCGGGGAGCTGTTTTTT

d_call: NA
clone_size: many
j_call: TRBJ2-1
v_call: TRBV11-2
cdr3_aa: CASSLRASDEQFF
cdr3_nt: TGTGCCAGCAGCCTGCGGGCCTCGGATGAGCAGTTCTTC

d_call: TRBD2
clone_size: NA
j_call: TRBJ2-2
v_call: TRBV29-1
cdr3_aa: CSVAWAGAGELVF
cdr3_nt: TGCAGCGTTGCGTGGGCGGGAGCCGGGGAGCTGGTTTTT

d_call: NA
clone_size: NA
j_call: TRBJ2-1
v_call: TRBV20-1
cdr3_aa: CSARDSGTIGNEQFF
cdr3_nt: TGCAGTGCTAGAGATTCGGGGACAATCGGCAATGAGCAGTTCTTC

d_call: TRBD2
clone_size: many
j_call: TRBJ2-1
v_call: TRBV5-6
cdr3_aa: CASSLVIIAGQGNEQFF
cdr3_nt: TGTGCCAGCAGCTTGGTTATAATAGCGGGCCAAGGTAATGAGCAGTTCTTC

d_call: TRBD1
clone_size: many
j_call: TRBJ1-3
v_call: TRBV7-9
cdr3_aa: CASSLRTGGGNTIYF
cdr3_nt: TGTGCCAGCAGCCTGAGGACAGGTGGTGGAAACACCATATATTTT

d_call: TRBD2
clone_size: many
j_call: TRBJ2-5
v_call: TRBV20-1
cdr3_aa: CSAHRDLAEQETQYF
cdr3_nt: TGCAGTGCTCACCGCGACCTAGCGGAGCAAGAGACCCAGTACTTC

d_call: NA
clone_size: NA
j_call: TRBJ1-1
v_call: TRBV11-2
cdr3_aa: CASSLFWDTEAFF
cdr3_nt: TGTGCCAGCAGCTTATTTTGGGACACTGAAGCTTTCTTT

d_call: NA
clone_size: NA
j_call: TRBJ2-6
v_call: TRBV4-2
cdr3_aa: CASSRSGDGDNVLTF
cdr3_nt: TGTGCCAGCAGCCGTTCAGGTGACGGGGACAACGTCCTGACTTTC

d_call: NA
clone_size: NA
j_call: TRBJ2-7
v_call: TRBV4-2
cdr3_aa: CASSQEAAATYGRYF
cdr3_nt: TGTGCCAGCAGCCAAGAGGCAGCGGCAACCTACGGGCGGTACTTC

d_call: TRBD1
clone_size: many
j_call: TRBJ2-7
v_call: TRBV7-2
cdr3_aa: CASSLALQGQQQYF
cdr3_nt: TGTGCCAGCAGCTTAGCCCTACAGGGGCAACAGCAGTACTTC

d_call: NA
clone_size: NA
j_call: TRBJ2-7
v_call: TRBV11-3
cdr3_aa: CASSLGQSSYEQYF
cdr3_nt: TGTGCCAGCAGCTTGGGACAAAGCTCCTACGAGCAGTACTTC

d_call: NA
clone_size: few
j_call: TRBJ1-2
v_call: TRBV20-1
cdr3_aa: CSAVAGRQNSYTF
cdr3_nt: TGCAGTGCCGTAGCGGGACGACAGAATAGCTACACCTTC

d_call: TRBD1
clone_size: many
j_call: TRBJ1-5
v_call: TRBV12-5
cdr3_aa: CASGPDRDLRNQPQHF
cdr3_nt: TGTGCTAGTGGTCCGGACAGGGACCTCCGCAATCAGCCCCAGCATTTT

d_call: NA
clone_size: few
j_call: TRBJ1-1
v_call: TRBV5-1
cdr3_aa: CASSLAWGGSTEAFF
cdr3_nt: TGCGCCAGCAGCTTGGCTTGGGGAGGGAGCACTGAAGCTTTCTTT

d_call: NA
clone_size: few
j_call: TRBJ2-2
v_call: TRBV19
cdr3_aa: CASSMASRTGELFF
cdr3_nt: TGTGCCAGTAGTATGGCTAGCCGCACCGGGGAGCTGTTTTTT

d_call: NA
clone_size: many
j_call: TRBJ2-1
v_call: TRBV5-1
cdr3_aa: CASSPRLEIMTEQFF
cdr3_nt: TGCGCCAGCAGCCCGCGACTAGAAATCATGACGGAGCAGTTCTTC

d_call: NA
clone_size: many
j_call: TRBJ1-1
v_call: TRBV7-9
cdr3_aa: CASEQPNTEAFF
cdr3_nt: TGTGCCAGCGAGCAGCCGAACACTGAAGCTTTCTTT

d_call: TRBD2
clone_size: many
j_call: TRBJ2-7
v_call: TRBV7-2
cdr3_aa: CASSLVASGSREQYF
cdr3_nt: TGTGCCAGCAGCTTAGTGGCTAGCGGGAGTAGGGAGCAGTACTTC

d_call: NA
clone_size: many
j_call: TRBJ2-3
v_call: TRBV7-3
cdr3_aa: CASSRDSRDTQYF
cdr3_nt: TGTGCCAGCAGCCGGGACTCAAGGGATACGCAGTATTTT

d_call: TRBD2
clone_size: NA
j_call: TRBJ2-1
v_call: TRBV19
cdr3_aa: CASSVLTSGRANEQFF
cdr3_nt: TGTGCCAGTAGTGTATTGACTAGCGGGAGGGCCAATGAGCAGTTCTTC

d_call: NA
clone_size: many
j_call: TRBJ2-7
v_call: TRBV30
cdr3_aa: CAWSVLFSYEQYF
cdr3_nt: TGTGCCTGGAGTGTACTATTCTCCTACGAGCAGTACTTC

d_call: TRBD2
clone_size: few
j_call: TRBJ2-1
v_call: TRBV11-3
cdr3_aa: CASSQGPLAVYNEQFF
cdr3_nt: TGTGCCAGCAGCCAGGGCCCCCTAGCGGTCTACAATGAGCAGTTCTTC

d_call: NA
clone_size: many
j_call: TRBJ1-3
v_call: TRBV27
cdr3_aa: CASSLLAGSGNTIYF
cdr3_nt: TGTGCCAGCAGTTTACTCGCCGGTTCTGGAAACACCATATATTTT

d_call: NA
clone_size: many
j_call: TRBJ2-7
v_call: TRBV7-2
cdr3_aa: CASSYSGLPYEQYF
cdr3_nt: TGTGCCAGCAGCTATTCAGGGTTACCCTACGAGCAGTACTTC

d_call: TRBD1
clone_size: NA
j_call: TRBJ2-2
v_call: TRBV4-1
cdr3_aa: CASSPGGRDGNTGELFF
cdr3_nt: TGCGCCAGCAGCCCAGGGGGTAGGGATGGAAACACCGGGGAGCTGTTTTTT

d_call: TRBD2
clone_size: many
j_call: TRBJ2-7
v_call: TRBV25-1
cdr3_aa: CASSEYSPSGREQYF
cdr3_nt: TGTGCCAGCAGTGAATATTCGCCTAGCGGGCGCGAGCAGTACTTC

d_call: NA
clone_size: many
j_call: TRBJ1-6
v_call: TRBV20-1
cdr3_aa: CSAREGGPGGASSPLHF
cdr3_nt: TGCAGTGCTAGAGAGGGAGGGCCCGGGGGAGCTTCCTCACCCCTCCACTTT

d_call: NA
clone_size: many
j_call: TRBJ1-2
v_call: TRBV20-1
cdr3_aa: CSASDLSYGYTF
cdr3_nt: TGCAGTGCTAGCGATTTGAGCTATGGCTACACCTTC

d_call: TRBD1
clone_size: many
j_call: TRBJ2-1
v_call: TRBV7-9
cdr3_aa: CASSLSDRGGHEQFF
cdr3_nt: TGTGCCAGCAGCTTATCAGACAGGGGAGGCCATGAGCAGTTCTTC